This is a list of T cell receptor beta chains from one sample in a study of monozygotic twins with inflammatory bowel disease. With the 5' RACE reads reprocessed, TCRdb shows one record per CDR3 protein and no DNA. The sample is made up of roughly 300,000 distinct CDR3 sequences, and the top ten hold roughly 5.3% of it. Sequences were obtained from blood. These receptors were taken from a human donor with ulcerative colitis or Crohn's disease, or a healthy co-twin of an affected twin (not recorded which). Both conserved end residues are part of each CDR3.

V	J	CDR3
TRBV29-1	TRBJ2-1	CSAIDRGLLANEQFF
TRBV7-2	TRBJ1-3	CASSSGLQGPGNTIYF
TRBV7-2	TRBJ2-2	CASSRSRGGGRMAGELFF
TRBV2	TRBJ2-1	CASSKLAGGRDEQFF
TRBV28	TRBJ2-7	CASSSPTLKRGNGYEQYF
TRBV7-9	TRBJ2-7	CASSLTSGNYEQYF
TRBV9	TRBJ2-3	CARSVVGTRADTQYF
TRBV9	TRBJ2-3	CASSVGGTGNTDTQYF
TRBV3-1	TRBJ1-2	CASSQLFGYTF
TRBV7-8	TRBJ2-3	CASRWTRLDTQYF
TRBV7-8	TRBJ2-7	CASSRQDRVNEQYF
TRBV5-6	TRBJ1-1	CASSLVARTAEAFF
TRBV20-1	TRBJ2-2	CSASSQVLGELFF
TRBV20-1	TRBJ2-1	CSAGTRDFDNEQFF
TRBV25-1	TRBJ2-7	CASSELGGSSYEQYF
TRBV12-3/TRBV12-4	TRBJ2-3	CASSVLAGRTDTQYF
TRBV7-2	TRBJ1-2	CASSLWTEDNYGYTF
TRBV5-1	TRBJ1-1	CASSWAGSNTEAFF
TRBV5-1	TRBJ2-4	CASSTGAGAGLYNIQYF
TRBV2	TRBJ1-4	CASMWTGVNEKLFF
TRBV18	TRBJ2-1	CASSPGLPYNEQFF
TRBV2	TRBJ2-3	CASSDRGVVSTDTQYF
TRBV6-1	TRBJ2-7	CASRPLGQRYSYEQYF
TRBV18	TRBJ1-5	CASSPGVASNQPQHF
TRBV4-2	TRBJ2-1	CASSQATGNEQFF
TRBV24-1	TRBJ2-2	CATSRQGASTGELFF
TRBV7-3	TRBJ1-6	CASSLGQPQDSPLHF
TRBV20-1	TRBJ1-1	CSALTRTGRTTEAFF
TRBV10-3	TRBJ2-2	CAIRGWADGELFF
TRBV5-1	TRBJ2-7	CASSPPTGASYEQYF
TRBV20-1	TRBJ1-1	CSASRGSGTEAFF
TRBV29-1	TRBJ2-7	CSVDSGLGLEQYF
TRBV11-3	TRBJ2-3	CASSPSGSDTDTQYF
TRBV29-1	TRBJ2-3	CSVVRGGADTQYF
TRBV30	TRBJ2-7	CAWSIAPYEQYF
TRBV3-1	TRBJ2-7	CASAERGLGVREQYF
TRBV2	TRBJ2-2	CASSEEGRNTGELFF
TRBV24-1	TRBJ1-5	CATSGAVYQPQHF
TRBV19	TRBJ1-6	CASSGQGPYNSPLHF
TRBV15	TRBJ1-6	CATSGETGQGANSPLHF
TRBV20-1	TRBJ2-1	CSARDHPAVDEQFF
TRBV3-1	TRBJ2-7	CASGLLHTEQYF
TRBV28	TRBJ2-2	CASRHLNTGELFF
TRBV10-3	TRBJ1-6	CAISESNRGSSPLHF
TRBV19	TRBJ1-2	CASSPGQGIRGYTF
TRBV9	TRBJ2-7	CASSVSPTVSSYEQYF
TRBV18	TRBJ2-5	CASSPTGPRETQYF
TRBV12-3/TRBV12-4	TRBJ2-4	CASSLIQGVMKNMQYF